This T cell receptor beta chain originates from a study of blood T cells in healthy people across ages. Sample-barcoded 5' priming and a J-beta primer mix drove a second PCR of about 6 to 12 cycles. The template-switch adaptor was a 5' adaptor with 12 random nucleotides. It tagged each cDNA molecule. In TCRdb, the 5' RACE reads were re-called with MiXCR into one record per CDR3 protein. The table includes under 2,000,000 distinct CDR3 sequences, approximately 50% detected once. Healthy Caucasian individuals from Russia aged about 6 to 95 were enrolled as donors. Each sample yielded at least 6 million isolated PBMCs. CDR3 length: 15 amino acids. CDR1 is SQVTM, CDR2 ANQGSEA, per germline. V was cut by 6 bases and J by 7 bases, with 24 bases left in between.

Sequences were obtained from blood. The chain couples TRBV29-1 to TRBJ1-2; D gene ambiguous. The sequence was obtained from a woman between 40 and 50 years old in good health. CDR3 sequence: CSVPLLGTSDCGYTF. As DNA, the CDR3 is TGCAGCGTCCCCTTGTTGGGTACGTCGGACTGTGGCTACACCTTC. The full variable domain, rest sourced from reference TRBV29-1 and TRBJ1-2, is SAVISQKPSRDICQRGTSLTIQCQVDSQVTMMFWYRQQPGQSLTLIATANQGSEATYESGFVIDKFPISRPNLTFSTLTVSNMSPEDSSIYLCSVPLLGTSDCGYTFGSGTRLTVV.